This is a list of T cell receptor beta chains from one sample in a study of blood T cell repertoires in COVID-19. TCRdb's table, derived via immunoSEQ multiplex PCR, lists solely in-frame clones and lacks some. This table holds about 130,000 clones, 70% to 80% found once. Sequencing used peripheral blood. These receptors were obtained from a human donor in a cohort sampled during active COVID-19. CDR3s include the opening cysteine and the closing phenylalanine or tryptophan. Each record gives: V gene, clone size, D gene, J gene, CDR3 DNA, CDR3 protein. D genes are given only for firm matches. The size of a clone is reported for some rows only, either as once, few or many, or as a class for expanded clones.

v_gene: TRBV6-6; abundance: once; d_gene: TRBD2; j_gene: TRBJ2-7; CDR3nt: TGTGCCAGCAGCTACGGGAGGCAGCGCTACGAGCAGTACTTC; CDR3aa: CASSYGRQRYEQYF
v_gene: TRBV6-2/TRBV6-3; abundance: .; d_gene: TRBD1; j_gene: TRBJ1-5; CDR3nt: TGTGCCAGCAGTAGTTTAGGCGGGACAGGGGGGGGACAGCCCCAGCATTTT; CDR3aa: CASSSLGGTGGGQPQHF
v_gene: TRBV6-6; abundance: once; d_gene: .; j_gene: TRBJ1-2; CDR3nt: TGTGCCACCTCCGGGGAGGTGGAGAGGGGCTACACCTTC; CDR3aa: CATSGEVERGYTF
v_gene: TRBV11-2; abundance: .; d_gene: .; j_gene: TRBJ1-1; CDR3nt: TGTGCCAGCAGCCCCGGGTCCGTGGATAACACTGAAGCTTTCTTT; CDR3aa: CASSPGSVDNTEAFF
v_gene: TRBV29-1; abundance: .; d_gene: TRBD1; j_gene: TRBJ1-5; CDR3nt: TGCAGCGTTAGACAGGGGTTAAATCAGCCCCAGCATTTT; CDR3aa: CSVRQGLNQPQHF
v_gene: TRBV7-9; abundance: .; d_gene: .; j_gene: TRBJ1-3; CDR3nt: TGTGCCAGCAGCTCCTGGGACACAAATCCTGGAAACACCATATATTTT; CDR3aa: CASSSWDTNPGNTIYF
v_gene: TRBV2; abundance: .; d_gene: TRBD1; j_gene: TRBJ1-5; CDR3nt: TGTGCCAGCAGAGGGCAGGGGGCTTTCAATCAGCCCCAGCATTTT; CDR3aa: CASRGQGAFNQPQHF
v_gene: TRBV4-1; abundance: .; d_gene: .; j_gene: TRBJ1-6; CDR3nt: TGCGCCAGCAGCCAATTCGGGGGAAGCGGATCACCCCTCCACTTT; CDR3aa: CASSQFGGSGSPLHF
v_gene: TRBV6-5; abundance: few; d_gene: TRBD1; j_gene: TRBJ1-5; CDR3nt: TGTGCCAGCAGCCTGACAGGGCCTCATCAGCCCCAGCATTTT; CDR3aa: CASSLTGPHQPQHF
v_gene: TRBV6-5; abundance: .; d_gene: TRBD1; j_gene: TRBJ1-5; CDR3nt: TGTGCCAGCAGAGATAGGACAGGGCGGAATCAGCCCCAGCATTTT; CDR3aa: CASRDRTGRNQPQHF
v_gene: TRBV12-1; abundance: .; d_gene: .; j_gene: TRBJ1-5; CDR3nt: TGTGCCAGCAGCTTTGGGACAACCCTAGGCAATCAGCCCCAGCATTTT; CDR3aa: CASSFGTTLGNQPQHF
v_gene: TRBV7-3; abundance: .; d_gene: TRBD2; j_gene: TRBJ2-5; CDR3nt: TGTGCCAGCAGCATTGGGGGGGATTCGGTCGAGACCCAGTACTTC; CDR3aa: CASSIGGDSVETQYF
v_gene: TRBV3-1/TRBV3-2; abundance: few; d_gene: TRBD1; j_gene: TRBJ2-7; CDR3nt: TGTGCCAGCAGCCAGGCAGGGGGCCGGGGCGAGCAGTACTTC; CDR3aa: CASSQAGGRGEQYF
v_gene: TRBV5-1; abundance: .; d_gene: TRBD1; j_gene: TRBJ2-7; CDR3nt: TGCGCCAGCAGCCCCCCAGGGGGAAGATTAGGCTACGAGCAGTACTTC; CDR3aa: CASSPPGGRLGYEQYF
v_gene: TRBV10-3; abundance: few; d_gene: TRBD1; j_gene: TRBJ1-2; CDR3nt: TGTGCCATCAGTGGGGGCGGACAGGACTATGGCTACACCTTC; CDR3aa: CAISGGGQDYGYTF
v_gene: TRBV5-6; abundance: once; d_gene: TRBD1; j_gene: TRBJ1-4; CDR3nt: TGTGCCAGCAGCTTGTCCCCGACAGGGGCCATTGGGGAAAAACTGTTTTTT; CDR3aa: CASSLSPTGAIGEKLFF
v_gene: TRBV6-2/TRBV6-3; abundance: .; d_gene: .; j_gene: TRBJ2-1; CDR3nt: TGTGCCAGCAGTTACTCCTTAGGGGGGGGATACAATGAGCAGTTCTTC; CDR3aa: CASSYSLGGGYNEQFF
v_gene: TRBV4-1; abundance: .; d_gene: TRBD1; j_gene: TRBJ2-4; CDR3nt: TGCGCCAGCAGCCAACATCCACAGGGGAATGCCAAAAACATTCAGTACTTC; CDR3aa: CASSQHPQGNAKNIQYF
v_gene: TRBV4-1; abundance: .; d_gene: TRBD2; j_gene: TRBJ2-7; CDR3nt: TGCGCCAGCAGCCAAGATACAGCGGGGGGCAACGAGCAGTACTTC; CDR3aa: CASSQDTAGGNEQYF
v_gene: TRBV11-2; abundance: .; d_gene: TRBD1; j_gene: TRBJ1-5; CDR3nt: TGTGCCAGCAGCTACGGGACAGGGTTTTCCGAGCCCCAGCATTTT; CDR3aa: CASSYGTGFSEPQHF
v_gene: TRBV28; abundance: .; d_gene: TRBD1; j_gene: TRBJ1-6; CDR3nt: TGTGCCAGCAGTTATAAACAGGGGATTTCACCCCTCCACTTT; CDR3aa: CASSYKQGISPLHF
v_gene: TRBV5-4; abundance: .; d_gene: TRBD2; j_gene: TRBJ2-5; CDR3nt: TGTGCCAGCAGCTGGCGAAGACTAGCAGAGACCCAGTACTTC; CDR3aa: CASSWRRLAETQYF
v_gene: TRBV27; abundance: .; d_gene: .; j_gene: TRBJ2-7; CDR3nt: TGTGCCAGCAGTTTCTCTGGCCTCGCCTACGAGCAGTACTTC; CDR3aa: CASSFSGLAYEQYF
v_gene: TRBV3-1/TRBV3-2; abundance: .; d_gene: .; j_gene: TRBJ1-1; CDR3nt: TGTGCCAGCAGCCAATTCTCGGGGAACACTGAAGCTTTCTTT; CDR3aa: CASSQFSGNTEAFF
v_gene: TRBV24-1; abundance: .; d_gene: .; j_gene: TRBJ2-2; CDR3nt: TGTGCCACCCGGGGGGCCCGGAGCGGAGGGGAGCTGTTTTTT; CDR3aa: CATRGARSGGELFF
v_gene: TRBV5-4; abundance: .; d_gene: TRBD2; j_gene: TRBJ2-3; CDR3nt: TGTGCCAGCAGCTCCGGACTAGCGGGGGGAGGGGATACGCAGTATTTT; CDR3aa: CASSSGLAGGGDTQYF
v_gene: TRBV7-2; abundance: few; d_gene: TRBD1; j_gene: TRBJ1-6; CDR3nt: TGTGCCAGCAGTCTCCCGGGACAGTATTCACCCCTCCACTTT; CDR3aa: CASSLPGQYSPLHF
v_gene: TRBV30; abundance: .; d_gene: .; j_gene: TRBJ2-7; CDR3nt: TGTGCCTGGACCCCTGGCGGATCGGGCTCCTACGAGCAGTACTTC; CDR3aa: CAWTPGGSGSYEQYF
v_gene: TRBV7-2; abundance: .; d_gene: .; j_gene: TRBJ2-1; CDR3nt: TGTGCCAGCAGCTCCCGGAGCGGGTTCTACAATGAGCAGTTCTTC; CDR3aa: CASSSRSGFYNEQFF
v_gene: TRBV11-2; abundance: .; d_gene: .; j_gene: TRBJ1-4; CDR3nt: TGTGCCAGCAGCTCCGGCGGAGGGACCAGGGAACTGTTTTTT; CDR3aa: CASSSGGGTRELFF
v_gene: TRBV11-3; abundance: .; d_gene: .; j_gene: TRBJ2-3; CDR3nt: TGTGCCAGCAGCCCCCCTGGAGGCACAGATACGCAGTATTTT; CDR3aa: CASSPPGGTDTQYF
v_gene: TRBV9; abundance: .; d_gene: TRBD1; j_gene: TRBJ1-1; CDR3nt: TGTGCCAGCAGCGTGGGACAGGCGGACACTGAAGCTTTCTTT; CDR3aa: CASSVGQADTEAFF
v_gene: TRBV5-1; abundance: .; d_gene: .; j_gene: TRBJ1-4; CDR3nt: TGCGCCAGCAGGGACGCGGGTTTCAGTGAAAAACTGTTTTTT; CDR3aa: CASRDAGFSEKLFF
v_gene: TRBV10-3; abundance: .; d_gene: TRBD2; j_gene: TRBJ2-7; CDR3nt: TGTGCCATCAGTGAATACCGGGAGGCGGAGCAGTACTTC; CDR3aa: CAISEYREAEQYF
v_gene: TRBV18; abundance: .; d_gene: .; j_gene: TRBJ1-1; CDR3nt: TGTGCCAGCTCACTGGGACTGTTGAACACTGAAGCTTTCTTT; CDR3aa: CASSLGLLNTEAFF
v_gene: TRBV6-5; abundance: .; d_gene: TRBD1; j_gene: TRBJ1-6; CDR3nt: TGTGCCAGCAATGGACAGGGTAATTCACCCCTCCACTTT; CDR3aa: CASNGQGNSPLHF
v_gene: TRBV5-4; abundance: .; d_gene: TRBD2; j_gene: TRBJ2-2; CDR3nt: TGTGCCAGCAGCTTGGCGTCGCGGGGGGGTTTCACCGGGGAGCTGTTTTTT; CDR3aa: CASSLASRGGFTGELFF
v_gene: TRBV7-8; abundance: .; d_gene: .; j_gene: TRBJ1-5; CDR3nt: TGTGCCAGCAGCTTAGTGCGGAGCCATAGCAATCAGCCCCAGCATTTT; CDR3aa: CASSLVRSHSNQPQHF
v_gene: TRBV5-1; abundance: .; d_gene: TRBD1; j_gene: TRBJ2-3; CDR3nt: TGCGCCAGCGATACAGGGGTTAAAGATACGCAGTATTTT; CDR3aa: CASDTGVKDTQYF
v_gene: TRBV5-4; abundance: .; d_gene: .; j_gene: TRBJ1-4; CDR3nt: TGTGCCAGCAGCTTGGGGGCGGGTGAAAAACTGTTTTTT; CDR3aa: CASSLGAGEKLFF
v_gene: TRBV11-2; abundance: .; d_gene: .; j_gene: TRBJ2-7; CDR3nt: TGTGCCAGCAGCTTCGCCCAGGGGAACTACGAGCAGTACTTC; CDR3aa: CASSFAQGNYEQYF
v_gene: TRBV4-1; abundance: few; d_gene: .; j_gene: TRBJ2-1; CDR3nt: TGCGCCAGCAGCCAACCCCTGAGGCGGGAAGGGGCTGAGCAGTTCTTC; CDR3aa: CASSQPLRREGAEQFF
v_gene: TRBV7-8; abundance: .; d_gene: TRBD2; j_gene: TRBJ2-2; CDR3nt: TGTGCCAGCAGCCCCGGGACTAGCGGGGCCAACACCGGGGAGCTGTTTTTT; CDR3aa: CASSPGTSGANTGELFF
v_gene: TRBV6-6; abundance: .; d_gene: .; j_gene: TRBJ1-5; CDR3nt: TGTGCCAGCAGTTCCTTGGGAGACGGCAATCAGCCCCAGCATTTT; CDR3aa: CASSSLGDGNQPQHF
v_gene: TRBV5-4; abundance: .; d_gene: .; j_gene: TRBJ1-6; CDR3nt: TGTGCCAGCAGCTTAGGCGGAATCAGCTCCTATAATTCACCCCTCCACTTT; CDR3aa: CASSLGGISSYNSPLHF
v_gene: TRBV11-2; abundance: .; d_gene: TRBD1; j_gene: TRBJ2-1; CDR3nt: TGTGCCAGCAGCTTAGTAGGGGGTCCAGACAGGGCCCATGAGCAGTTCTTC; CDR3aa: CASSLVGGPDRAHEQFF
v_gene: TRBV7-9; abundance: .; d_gene: TRBD1; j_gene: TRBJ1-1; CDR3nt: TGTGCCAGCAGCTTGTGGACAGGGCCGAACACTGAAGCTTTCTTT; CDR3aa: CASSLWTGPNTEAFF
v_gene: TRBV29-1; abundance: .; d_gene: TRBD1; j_gene: TRBJ1-5; CDR3nt: TGCAGCGTTGGAGTGACAGGGGGCCGGGGGGAGCCCCAGCATTTT; CDR3aa: CSVGVTGGRGEPQHF
v_gene: TRBV6-1; abundance: .; d_gene: TRBD1; j_gene: TRBJ1-5; CDR3nt: TGTGCCAGCAGTGGACTACCGGGACAGGTCAATCAGCCCCAGCATTTT; CDR3aa: CASSGLPGQVNQPQHF
v_gene: TRBV5-1; abundance: .; d_gene: TRBD2; j_gene: TRBJ2-1; CDR3nt: TGCGCCAGCAGCCCCTGGGCCAGCGGGGGGGCCAGTGAGCAGTTCTTC; CDR3aa: CASSPWASGGASEQFF
v_gene: TRBV11-2; abundance: .; d_gene: .; j_gene: TRBJ1-2; CDR3nt: TGTGCCAGCAGCTTAGGACAGCTTAGATATGGCTACACCTTC; CDR3aa: CASSLGQLRYGYTF
v_gene: TRBV10-3; abundance: .; d_gene: .; j_gene: TRBJ1-2; CDR3nt: TGTGCCATCAGTGAGCCGAGACAGCCCTATGGCTACACCTTC; CDR3aa: CAISEPRQPYGYTF
v_gene: TRBV7-8; abundance: .; d_gene: TRBD1; j_gene: TRBJ1-2; CDR3nt: TGTGCCAGCAGCTTGGAGGAGATCCAGGACAGGGGCTACACCTTC; CDR3aa: CASSLEEIQDRGYTF
v_gene: TRBV5-1; abundance: few; d_gene: TRBD1; j_gene: TRBJ2-2; CDR3nt: TGCGCCAGCAGCTTGGGACAGGGGACCGGGGAGCTGTTTTTT; CDR3aa: CASSLGQGTGELFF
v_gene: TRBV30; abundance: .; d_gene: .; j_gene: TRBJ1-2; CDR3nt: TGTGCCTGGAGCCCAACAGGTGCGAACTATGGCTACACCTTC; CDR3aa: CAWSPTGANYGYTF
v_gene: TRBV29-1; abundance: .; d_gene: .; j_gene: TRBJ1-4; CDR3nt: TGCAGCGTATGGGGACGGGGAGGTGAAAAACTGTTTTTT; CDR3aa: CSVWGRGGEKLFF
v_gene: TRBV28; abundance: .; d_gene: .; j_gene: TRBJ2-1; CDR3nt: TGTGCCAGCAGCGGTACAGGATACAATGAGCAGTTCTTC; CDR3aa: CASSGTGYNEQFF
v_gene: TRBV7-9; abundance: .; d_gene: TRBD1; j_gene: TRBJ1-4; CDR3nt: TGTGCCAGCAGCTTAGGTATCGGGACAGGGCGTAATGAAAAACTGTTTTTT; CDR3aa: CASSLGIGTGRNEKLFF
v_gene: TRBV28; abundance: .; d_gene: .; j_gene: TRBJ2-5; CDR3nt: TGTGCCAGCAGGAGGGAGCGGCAGGAGACCCAGTACTTC; CDR3aa: CASRRERQETQYF